This entry is about one TCR beta chain. Its antigen is undetermined. This specimen comes from a study of cytomegalovirus exposure and HLA in healthy donors. The PCR employed 60 Vbeta primers together with 13 Jbeta primers. Profiling relied on immunoSEQ multiplex PCR, and the TCRdb table lists in-frame clones only, not all of them. The data show 150,000 to 200,000 clones, around four fifths seen once. Regarding donors, all were healthy bone marrow donors. The CDR3 has 14 residues. V dropped 2 bases and J dropped 3 bases, with 12 bases sitting between them. Germline V gene sequence: CDR1 SGHRS, CDR2 YFSETQ. Whole-study findings and limits: Usually a TCR sequence was rare, but some public TCRs were found in many donors. One later analysis reportedly identified an Asian-associated ancestry cluster that showed fewer N-insertions than the approximately 700-donor mean. According to the study, approximately 150 TCR beta chains were cytomegalovirus-associated.

The receptor comes from a man between 18 and 35 years old in good health and CMV-seropositive. The chain combines TRBV5-1 with TRBJ2-7, with D possibly TRBD2 on 6 matching bases. Sequenced material: PBMCs. The CDR3: CASSFRDGGYEQYF. In DNA form, the CDR3 reads TGCGCCAGCAGCTTCCGGGACGGGGGCTACGAGCAGTACTTC.